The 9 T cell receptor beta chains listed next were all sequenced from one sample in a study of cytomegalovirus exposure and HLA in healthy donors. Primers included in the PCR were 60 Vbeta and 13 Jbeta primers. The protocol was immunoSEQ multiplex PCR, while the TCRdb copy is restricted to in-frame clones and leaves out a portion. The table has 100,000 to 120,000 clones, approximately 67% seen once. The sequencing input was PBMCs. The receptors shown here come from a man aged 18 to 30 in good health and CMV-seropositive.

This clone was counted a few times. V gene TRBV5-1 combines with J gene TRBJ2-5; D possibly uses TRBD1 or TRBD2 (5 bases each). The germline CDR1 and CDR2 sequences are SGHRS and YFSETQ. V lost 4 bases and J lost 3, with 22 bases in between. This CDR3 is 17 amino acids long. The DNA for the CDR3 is TGCGCCAGCAGCATGGGGGTAGCGCGTGTGGCTGAAGAGACCCAGTACTTC. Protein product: CASSMGVARVAEETQYF.

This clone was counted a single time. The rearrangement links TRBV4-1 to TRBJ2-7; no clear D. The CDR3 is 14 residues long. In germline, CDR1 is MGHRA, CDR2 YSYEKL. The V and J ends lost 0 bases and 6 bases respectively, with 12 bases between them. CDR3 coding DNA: TGCGCCAGCAGCCAAGATCCTTTAGCTGGCGAGCAGTACTTC. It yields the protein CASSQDPLAGEQYF.

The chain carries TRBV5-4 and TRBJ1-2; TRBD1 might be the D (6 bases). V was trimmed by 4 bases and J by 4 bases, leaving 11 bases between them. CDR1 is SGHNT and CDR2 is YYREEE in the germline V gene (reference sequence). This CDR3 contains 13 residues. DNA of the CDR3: TGTGCCAGCAGCGGGGGAGGGGGCTATGGCTACACCTTC. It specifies CASSGGGGYGYTF.

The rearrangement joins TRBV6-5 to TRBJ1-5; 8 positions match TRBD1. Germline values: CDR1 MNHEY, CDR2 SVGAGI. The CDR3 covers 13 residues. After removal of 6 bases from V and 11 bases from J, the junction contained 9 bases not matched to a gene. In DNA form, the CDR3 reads TGTGCCAGCAGCTTCGGCTCAGGGGGCGCCCAGCATTTT. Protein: CASSFGSGGAQHF.

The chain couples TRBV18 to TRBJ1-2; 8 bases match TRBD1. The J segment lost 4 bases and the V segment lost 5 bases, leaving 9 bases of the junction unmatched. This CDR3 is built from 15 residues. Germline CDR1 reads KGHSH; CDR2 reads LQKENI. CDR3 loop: CASSSGQAVGYGYTF. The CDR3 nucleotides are TGTGCCAGCTCATCGGGACAGGCTGTAGGCTATGGCTACACCTTC.

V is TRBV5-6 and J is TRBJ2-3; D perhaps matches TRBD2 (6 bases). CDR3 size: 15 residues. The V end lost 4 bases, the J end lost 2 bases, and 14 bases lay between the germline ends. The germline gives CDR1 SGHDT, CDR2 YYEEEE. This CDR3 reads CASSERGIYTDTQYF. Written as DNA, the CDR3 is TGTGCCAGCAGCGAACGGGGGATATACACAGATACGCAGTATTTT.

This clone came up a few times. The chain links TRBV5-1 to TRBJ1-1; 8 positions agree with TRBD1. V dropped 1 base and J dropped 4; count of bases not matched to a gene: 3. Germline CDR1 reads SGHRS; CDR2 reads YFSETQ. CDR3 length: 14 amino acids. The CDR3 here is CASSLMDRATEAFF. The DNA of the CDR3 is TGCGCCAGCAGCTTGATGGACAGGGCCACTGAAGCTTTCTTT. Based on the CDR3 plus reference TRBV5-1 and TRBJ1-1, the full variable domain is KAGVTQTPRYLIKTRGQQVTLSCSPISGHRSVSWYQQTPGQGLQFLFEYFSETQRNKGNFPGRFSGRQFSNSRSEMNVSTLELGDSALYLCASSLMDRATEAFFGQGTRLTVV.

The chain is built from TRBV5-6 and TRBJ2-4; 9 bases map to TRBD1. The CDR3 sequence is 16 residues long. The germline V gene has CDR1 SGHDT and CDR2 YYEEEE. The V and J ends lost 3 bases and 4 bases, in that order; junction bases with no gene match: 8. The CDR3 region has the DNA TGTGCCAGCAGCTCTGATCCGGGACAGGGTAAAAACATTCAGTACTTC. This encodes CASSSDPGQGKNIQYF. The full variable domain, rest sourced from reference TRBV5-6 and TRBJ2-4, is DAGVTQSPTHLIKTRGQQVTLRCSPKSGHDTVSWYQQALGQGPQFIFQYYEEEERQRGNFPDRFSGHQFPNYSSELNVNALLLGDSALYLCASSSDPGQGKNIQYFGAGTRLSVL.

Here the CDR3 DNA reads TGTGCCAGCAGCTTGTGGACAGGGGGCAGGGGCTACACCTTC. Its translation: CASSLWTGGRGYTF. The genes are TRBV5-4 and TRBJ1-2; 11 bases are a match to TRBD1. The CDR3 runs to 14 residues. Germline CDR1 and CDR2: SGHNT and YYREEE (reference sequence). V trimming: 1 base; J trimming: 8 bases; junction bases outside the gene matches: 4.